The source of this T cell receptor (beta chain) is a study of cytomegalovirus exposure and HLA in healthy donors. In the study overall: Across about 400 genotyped donors, about 80% landed in the Caucasian-associated ancestry cluster.

In the PCR, 60 Vbeta and 13 Jbeta primers were used. Sequenced by immunoSEQ multiplex PCR; TCRdb stores in-frame clones only, minus some. The sample shows about 150,000 clones, over 60% of them seen only once. The CDR3 length is 13 residues. Germline V gene lookup returns CDR1 SGHRS and CDR2 YFSETQ. Details on this clone: One end of the junction varies from germline; a read error may be responsible.

This sequence originates from a man in his forties or fifties in good health and CMV-seropositive. J is TRBJ1-2 and V is TRBV5-1, with D possibly being TRBD1 (6 bases). The specimen was PBMCs. CDR3 region: CASAGGQLYGYTF. CDR3 in DNA: TGTGCCAGCGCGGGGGGCCAGCTCTATGGCTACACCTTC. Complete variable domain (other parts from reference TRBV5-1 and TRBJ1-2): KAGVTQTPRYLIKTRGQQVTLSCSPISGHRSVSWYQQTPGQGLQFLFEYFSETQRNKGNFPGRFSGRQFSNSRSEMNVSTLELGDSALYLCASAGGQLYGYTFGSGTRLTVV.